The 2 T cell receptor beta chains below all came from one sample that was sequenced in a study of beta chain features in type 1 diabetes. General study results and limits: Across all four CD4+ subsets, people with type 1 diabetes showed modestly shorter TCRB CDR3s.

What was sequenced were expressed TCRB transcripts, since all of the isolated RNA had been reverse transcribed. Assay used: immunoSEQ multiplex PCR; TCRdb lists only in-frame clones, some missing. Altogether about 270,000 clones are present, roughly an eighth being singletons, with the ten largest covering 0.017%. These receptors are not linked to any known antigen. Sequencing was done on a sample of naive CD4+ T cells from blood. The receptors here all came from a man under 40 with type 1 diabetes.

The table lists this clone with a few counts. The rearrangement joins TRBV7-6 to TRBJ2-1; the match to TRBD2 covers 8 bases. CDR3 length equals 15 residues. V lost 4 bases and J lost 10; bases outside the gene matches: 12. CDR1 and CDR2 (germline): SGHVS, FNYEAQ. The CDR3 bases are TGTGCCAGCAGCTCCGTCTTCGGAGAGCGGGGGGAGCAGTTCTTC. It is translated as CASSSVFGERGEQFF. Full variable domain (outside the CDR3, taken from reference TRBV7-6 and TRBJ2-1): GAGVSQSPRYKVTKRGQDVALRCDPISGHVSLYWYRQALGQGPEFLTYFNYEAQQDKSGLPNDRFSAERPEGSISTLTIQRTEQRDSAMYRCASSSVFGERGEQFFGPGTRLTVL.

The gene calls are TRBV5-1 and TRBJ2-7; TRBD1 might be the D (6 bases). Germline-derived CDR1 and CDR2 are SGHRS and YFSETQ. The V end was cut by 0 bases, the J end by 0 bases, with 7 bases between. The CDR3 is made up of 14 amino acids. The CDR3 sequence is CASSLGQASYEQYF. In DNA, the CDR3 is TGCGCCAGCAGCTTGGGACAGGCCTCCTACGAGCAGTACTTC. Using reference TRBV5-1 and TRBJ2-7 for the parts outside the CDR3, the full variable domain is KAGVTQTPRYLIKTRGQQVTLSCSPISGHRSVSWYQQTPGQGLQFLFEYFSETQRNKGNFPGRFSGRQFSNSRSEMNVSTLELGDSALYLCASSLGQASYEQYFGPGTRLTVT.